What follows is one T cell receptor beta chain and its context. Its matching antigen is unknown. Repertoires were generated with immunoSEQ multiplex PCR, while TCRdb's copy carries only in-frame clones and drops some. The sample shows some 50,000 clones, over 80% of them seen only once. The sample originates from a study of T cells in localized non-small cell lung cancer. The study, taken as a whole, reports: Higher T cell density in the blood was associated with longer overall survival, whereas higher adjacent-lung clonality associated with shorter survival. Uninvolved adjacent lung showed the highest T cell clonality, exceeding tumor. Researchers found a median around 58 of the top 100 tumor clones in adjacent lung. Sequencing involved a lone tumor region, leaving heterogeneity possible.

This receptor was taken from a man aged 35-69 years with stage III lung adenocarcinoma. The sequences come from peripheral blood mononuclear cells, collected before any cancer treatment.

CDR3 in amino acids: CSVQGASGNTIYF. In DNA form, the CDR3 reads TGCAGCGTTCAGGGGGCATCTGGAAACACCATATATTTT. The rearrangement uses TRBV29-1 and TRBJ1-3; 8 positions match TRBD1. V shed 5 bases, J shed 1 base, and the junction held 1 base outside the gene matches. Germline V gene data show CDR1 as SQVTM and CDR2 as ANQGSEA. The CDR3 loop spans 13 amino acids.